This T cell receptor (beta chain) comes out of a study of blood T cell repertoires in COVID-19. Across the whole study: Samples taken during acute and convalescent COVID-19 were collected in the United States, Italy and Spain. PBMCs, B-cell-depleted T cells, or T cells were the source of the cDNA or gDNA that made up the material.

This clone appeared a single time. The CDR3 is 21 amino acids. The V and J ends lost 1 base and 2 bases respectively, with 24 bases between them. The germline V gene has CDR1 LNHDA and CDR2 SQIVND (reference sequence). Patients of the Seattle cohort, enrolled during active infection, were followed longitudinally. Original processing methods: It was from reference gene primer amplification that nucleated cell counts were estimated. The protocol was immunoSEQ multiplex PCR, while the TCRdb copy is restricted to in-frame clones and leaves out a portion. V, J and clone size were drawn from that table, and D and trimming were deduced from the DNA. Found here are fewer than 450,000 clones, more than 70% of them singletons; the top ten hold over 10%.

The sequence was collected from a woman aged 45-60 years with COVID-19, enrolled during active disease. Sequenced: peripheral blood. The genes are TRBV19 and TRBJ2-6; maybe TRBD1 (5 bases). The CDR3 DNA sequence: TGTGCCAGTAGTATAGCCCCGACAGCCTGGCTGAGCCCCCCTGGGGCCAACGTCCTGACTTTC. Translation: CASSIAPTAWLSPPGANVLTF.